This TCR beta chain was identified during a study of response to subunit inactivated influenza vaccine. This clonotype was found a few times. MiXCR was run by TCRdb on the RT-PCR reads, yielding one entry per CDR3 protein. The table shows 700,000 to 900,000 distinct CDR3 sequences, with over 20% occurring only once. This specimen was PBMCs from blood, taken approximately 5 days after vaccination. The clonotype comes from a middle-aged man who received an inactivated influenza vaccine.

The CDR3 DNA reads as TGCAGCGTTGTCCTGGACGTCTACAATGAGCAGTTCTTC. Its protein product is CSVVLDVYNEQFF. V and J are TRBV29-1 and TRBJ2-1, with D unresolved. Per the germline V gene, CDR1 is SQVTM and CDR2 is ANQGSEA. The length of the CDR3 is 13 residues. V shed 4 bases and J shed 3 bases, with 10 bases lying between them.